These 25 T cell receptor beta chains came from one sample sequenced in a study of long-term antiretroviral therapy in people with HIV. Survey-level resolution applied to immunoSEQ assay v3.0. Produced via immunoSEQ multiplex PCR; TCRdb's table is partial and in-frame only. The sample lists over 30,000 clones, approximately 97% occurring once. Sequencing used unsorted PBMCs, obtained 6.9 years after starting antiretroviral therapy. All receptors come from a man aged 30 to 45 with HIV.

The genes are TRBV19 and TRBJ1-2, with D possibly TRBD1 on 6 matching bases. The germline V gene has CDR1 LNHDA and CDR2 SQIVND (reference sequence). CDR3 length equals 14 residues. The V end lost 11 bases, the J end lost 4 bases, and 20 bases lay between the germline ends. The CDR3 spells CAAGGKSSGYGYTF. In DNA form, the CDR3 reads TGTGCCGCGGGGGGCAAGTCCAGCGGCTATGGCTACACCTTC.

The rearrangement links TRBV4-1 to TRBJ1-3, with D maybe TRBD1 (5 bases). Trimming removed 3 bases at V and 2 bases at J, with 17 bases between. Germline-derived CDR1 and CDR2 are MGHRA and YSYEKL. The CDR3 loop spans 17 amino acids. The CDR3 here is CASSHLRAAQAGNTIYF. The CDR3 coding sequence is TGCGCCAGCAGCCACCTCAGGGCAGCGCAGGCTGGAAACACCATATATTTT.

This chain joins TRBV18 and TRBJ1-3; no firm D call. In germline, CDR1 is KGHSH, CDR2 LQKENI. The V gene lost 2 bases and the J gene lost 4 bases, with 6 bases spanning the gap. The CDR3 is made up of 13 amino acids. The CDR3 coding sequence is TGTGCCAGCTCACCAGGGAACGGAAACACCATATATTTT. Amino acids: CASSPGNGNTIYF.

The chain is built from TRBV4-1 and TRBJ1-1; D remains ambiguous. Germline values: CDR1 MGHRA, CDR2 YSYEKL. Trimming removed 1 base from V and 2 bases from J, with 2 bases in between. This CDR3 contains 12 residues. In DNA, the CDR3 is TGCGCCAGCAGCCAAGCTAACACTGAAGCTTTCTTT. Protein: CASSQANTEAFF.

The chain recombines TRBV7-9 with TRBJ1-5; D call uncertain. From germline, CDR1 is SEHNR and CDR2 FQNEAQ (reference sequence). Trimming left V 4 bases short and J 4 bases short, with 5 bases between. CDR3 length equals 12 residues. The CDR3 here is CASSSMNQPQHF. In nucleotides, the CDR3 is TGTGCCAGCAGCTCAATGAATCAGCCCCAGCATTTT.

This chain connects TRBV29-1 to TRBJ1-4, with a possible D match to TRBD1 (6 bases). Germline V gene sequence: CDR1 SQVTM, CDR2 ANQGSEA. This CDR3 is 13 amino acids long. Trimming took 7 bases from V and 7 from J, leaving 16 bases between them. This CDR3 reads CSGGGRGGEKLFF. In DNA, the CDR3 is TGCAGCGGGGGGGGCAGGGGCGGTGAAAAACTGTTTTTT.

This chain uses TRBV29-1 with TRBJ1-2; TRBD1 agrees at 7 bases. V lost 6 bases to trimming and J lost 4 bases; unmatched junction nucleotides: 11. The germline gives CDR1 SQVTM, CDR2 ANQGSEA. The CDR3 runs 14 residues. The CDR3 is CSVPSGTEGYGYTF. CDR3 in DNA: TGCAGCGTGCCCTCCGGGACAGAGGGCTATGGCTACACCTTC.

The rearrangement links TRBV19 to TRBJ2-1; 7 positions agree with TRBD1. J was trimmed by 1 base and V by 7 bases; bases with no gene match: 13. The CDR3 loop spans 17 amino acids. Germline CDR1 is LNHDA and CDR2 is SQIVND (reference sequence). In nucleotides, the CDR3 is TGTGCCAGTACCAAGGGGGCGCTGCCCCTATCCTACAATGAGCAGTTCTTC. Translation: CASTKGALPLSYNEQFF.

The chain recombines TRBV7-2 with TRBJ2-5; 14 nucleotides match TRBD2. Per germline, CDR1 SGHTA and CDR2 FQGNSA. The CDR3 loop spans 15 amino acids. V lost 3 bases and J lost 5; bases outside the gene matches: 2. The DNA of the CDR3 is TGTGCCAGCAGCTTGGGACTAGCGGGAGATGAGACCCAGTACTTC. Its protein product is CASSLGLAGDETQYF.

The table lists this clone with a count of one. This chain uses TRBV2 with TRBJ2-5; tentatively, D is TRBD1 (6 bases). This CDR3 region has 14 residues. The germline gives CDR1 SNHLY, CDR2 FYNNEI. V gave up 6 bases and J gave up 0 bases, with 11 bases separating them. The CDR3 nucleotides are TGTGCCAGCAGGGATGACAGGAACCAAGAGACCCAGTACTTC. Translated, it gives CASRDDRNQETQYF.

V gene TRBV27 combines with J gene TRBJ2-1; D perhaps matches TRBD2 (5 bases). In germline, CDR1 is MNHEY, CDR2 SMNVEV (reference sequence). The CDR3 extends over 15 amino acids. Trimming removed 6 bases at V and 0 bases at J, with 12 bases between. CDR3 DNA sequence: TGTGCCAGCAGAAAAGCGGCGAGCTCCTACAATGAGCAGTTCTTC. Its protein product is CASRKAASSYNEQFF.

This clone was found a few times. The genes are TRBV7-6 and TRBJ2-7; D gene unclear. Germline CDR1 reads SGHVS; CDR2 reads FNYEAQ. This CDR3 region has 15 residues. Trimming stripped 0 bases from V and 2 bases from J, with 11 bases between. This CDR3 is CASSLASDSTYEQYF. As DNA, the CDR3 is TGTGCCAGCAGCTTAGCGTCTGACTCGACCTACGAGCAGTACTTC.

This clone occurred once. This rearrangement joins TRBV7-2 to TRBJ2-7, with D hard to call. Per the germline V gene, CDR1 is SGHTA and CDR2 is FQGNSA. The CDR3 length is 15 residues. Trimming took off 0 bases at V and 7 bases at J, with 16 bases between the two ends. As DNA, the CDR3 is TGTGCCAGCAGCTTAGCGACTGGGCCCCAGGAAGAGCAGTACTTC. Its protein product is CASSLATGPQEEQYF.

The chain employs TRBV7-9 and TRBJ2-3; D may be TRBD2 (5 bases). The V and J ends lost 1 base and 3 bases respectively, with 14 bases between them. In germline, CDR1 is SEHNR, CDR2 FQNEAQ (reference sequence). This CDR3 is 16 amino acids long. This CDR3 reads CASSLGRVPQTDTQYF. DNA for the CDR3: TGTGCCAGCAGCTTAGGGCGGGTACCTCAAACAGATACGCAGTATTTT.

This chain uses TRBV9 with TRBJ1-3; TRBD1 matches at 7 bases. Germline CDR1 is SGDLS and CDR2 is YYNGEE. With V trimmed by 2 bases and J by 8 bases, 10 bases remained unmatched. There are 15 residues in the CDR3. As DNA, the CDR3 is TGTGCCAGCAGCGTGCGGTGGGACAGCCGAGACACCATATATTTT. This gives the protein CASSVRWDSRDTIYF.

The J gene is TRBJ1-2, the V gene TRBV7-9; D gene unclear. There are 14 residues in the CDR3. Germline-derived CDR1 and CDR2 are SEHNR and FQNEAQ (reference sequence). Trimming removed 3 bases from V and 2 bases from J, with 10 bases in between. The CDR3 loop is CASSLVGKNYGYTF. In nucleotides, the CDR3 is TGTGCCAGCAGCTTGGTGGGGAAGAACTATGGCTACACCTTC.

The rearrangement links TRBV4-1 to TRBJ1-1; D unresolved. The CDR3 sequence is 12 residues long. Germline loops: CDR1 MGHRA, CDR2 YSYEKL. The V gene lost 1 base and the J gene lost 3 bases, with 3 bases spanning the gap. The CDR3 DNA reads as TGCGCCAGCAGCCAAGGGGACACTGAAGCTTTCTTT. Protein: CASSQGDTEAFF.

The J gene is TRBJ2-7, the V gene TRBV5-4; TRBD1 is a possible D gene (6 bases). Trimming removed 2 bases from V and 4 bases from J, with 13 bases in between. CDR3 length: 14 residues. CDR1 and CDR2 from the germline V gene are SGHNT and YYREEE (reference sequence). The CDR3 DNA reads TGTGCCAGCAGCTTACAGGGTTCTGATTACGAGCAGTACTTC. This sequence encodes CASSLQGSDYEQYF.

The chain links TRBV5-1 to TRBJ2-3, with D possibly TRBD2 on 6 matching bases. The CDR3 consists of 14 residues. Germline V gene lookup returns CDR1 SGHRS and CDR2 YFSETQ. V was shortened by 0 bases and J by 4 bases, with 9 bases between the two germline ends. The CDR3 spells CASSLGASADTQYF. In DNA, the CDR3 is TGCGCCAGCAGCTTGGGAGCTAGCGCAGATACGCAGTATTTT.

The genes are TRBV10-1 and TRBJ1-2; TRBD1 agrees at 9 bases. The CDR3 extends over 14 amino acids. Germline V lookup: CDR1 WNHNN, CDR2 SYGVQD (reference sequence). The J segment lost 7 bases and the V segment lost 0 bases, leaving 3 bases of the junction unmatched. The CDR3 sequence: CASSESKDRGGYTF. The CDR3 DNA is TGCGCCAGCAGTGAGTCTAAGGACAGGGGTGGCTACACCTTC.

CDR3 nucleotides: TGTGCCAGCAGCTTTTCGGCTGAGAATTCACCCCTCCACTTT. This gives the protein CASSFSAENSPLHF. The rearrangement uses TRBV11-2 and TRBJ1-6; no clear D. This CDR3 is built from 14 residues. The V and J ends lost 3 bases and 7 bases respectively, with 10 bases between them. Germline loops: CDR1 SGHAT, CDR2 FQNNGV.

This chain uses TRBV11-2 with TRBJ2-7; 9 positions match TRBD1. Germline lookup yields CDR1 SGHAT and CDR2 FQNNGV. The CDR3 runs to 16 residues. V lost 3 bases, J lost 2 bases, and 8 bases stayed unmatched. This CDR3 is CASSFLSGQGPYEQYF. As DNA, the CDR3 is TGTGCCAGCAGCTTTCTTTCGGGACAGGGCCCCTACGAGCAGTACTTC.

The genes are TRBV29-1 and TRBJ2-1; 13 bases line up with TRBD2. The CDR3 covers 13 residues. The ends lost 4 bases at V and 9 bases at J; junction bases unmatched: 3. In germline, CDR1 is SQVTM, CDR2 ANQGSEA. The CDR3 sequence is CSVGTSGSGEQFF. The CDR3, as DNA: TGCAGCGTTGGGACTAGCGGGAGCGGTGAGCAGTTCTTC.

This sequence joins TRBV10-3 and TRBJ2-2; 7 nucleotides align to TRBD2. With 11 bases clipped from V and 3 bases from J, the junction kept 12 bases outside the gene matches. The CDR3 has 15 residues. The germline gives CDR1 ENHRY, CDR2 SYGVKD. The CDR3 region is CASDSGREYTGELFF. The CDR3 coding sequence is TGTGCCTCTGACTCCGGGCGGGAGTACACCGGGGAGCTGTTTTTT.

This CDR3 is CASSIGSWLEQFF. CDR3 nucleotide sequence: TGTGCCAGTAGTATAGGGAGCTGGCTTGAGCAGTTCTTC. The V gene is TRBV19, the J gene TRBJ2-1; D remains ambiguous. The CDR3 covers 13 residues. The germline V gene encodes CDR1 LNHDA and CDR2 SQIVND (reference sequence). The ends were cut back, 1 base at V and 9 bases at J, with 10 bases in the middle.